This TCR beta chain was sequenced during a study of response to subunit inactivated influenza vaccine. Study-wide findings and caveats: A suggestion made by the authors is that each seasonal influenza vaccination recruits few new T cells.

TCRdb re-called the RT-PCR reads with MiXCR, one entry per CDR3 protein. The data hold about 180,000 distinct CDR3 sequences, with about 9% observed a single time. V was shortened by 2 bases and J by 0 bases, with 17 bases between the two germline ends. There are 18 residues in the CDR3. Looked up from germline, CDR1 is LGHDT and CDR2 is YNNKEL (reference sequence). This clonotype was observed a few times. Its antigen is not identified. The chain combines TRBV3-1 with TRBJ1-5, with unresolved D. The sequencing here drew on non-naive T cells sorted from PBMCs, taken on the day of vaccination. The origin of this receptor is a man aged 50 or older who received an inactivated influenza vaccine. The CDR3 DNA sequence: TGTGCCAGCAGCCAATCCGCAGCAGCTCCTTATAGCAATCAGCCCCAGCATTTT. Protein sequence: CASSQSAAAPYSNQPQHF.